A selection of T cell receptor beta chains follows, all from one sample in a study of CXCR3-negative and CXCR3-positive naive CD8 T cells. TCRdb re-called the 5' RACE reads and catalogs CDR3 proteins one per entry, DNA excluded. The table for this sample gives 20,000 to 25,000 distinct CDR3 sequences. The material sequenced was memory CD8+ T cells from blood. Receptor source: a human donor in good health. Some clones in this sample may be carry-over from other donors' samples. The CDR3 runs from the conserved cysteine through the conserved F or W.

len,v_gene,j_gene,CDR3aa
16,TRBV28,TRBJ2-3,CASSPGQGVGSDTQYF
16,TRBV7-2,TRBJ1-5,CASSLEGGNNNQPQHF
16,TRBV20-1,TRBJ2-1,CSARPIGSGRYNEQFF
13,TRBV29-1,TRBJ1-2,CSVEVGRAYGYTF
12,TRBV6-2/TRBV6-3,TRBJ2-1,CASSSDRNEQFF
15,TRBV29-1,TRBJ2-4,CSVVGQGANVNIQYF
17,TRBV6-4,TRBJ2-3,CASSVSLGGGGTDTQYF
15,TRBV29-1,TRBJ2-2,CSVVLANANTGELFF
13,TRBV19,TRBJ2-5,CASSIVGQETQYF
16,TRBV5-1,TRBJ2-7,CASSFSPGQGTHEQYF
13,TRBV29-1,TRBJ1-2,CSVPNRVLYGYTF
16,TRBV6-4,TRBJ2-1,CASSQGDRDPYNEQFF
15,TRBV9,TRBJ2-7,CASSFGGSDSYEQYF
15,TRBV30,TRBJ2-3,CAWSALGGYTDTQYF
15,TRBV6-2/TRBV6-3,TRBJ2-1,CASSYSRQGDTEQFF
12,TRBV12-3/TRBV12-4,TRBJ2-1,CATQLAGEEQFF
15,TRBV20-1,TRBJ2-1,CSASRLAVSYNEQFF
13,TRBV6-2/TRBV6-3,TRBJ1-1,CASMVSGNTEAFF
14,TRBV28,TRBJ1-2,CASSFRGLGVGYTF
17,TRBV19,TRBJ2-1,CASSSDRGRGDYNEQFF
16,TRBV29-1,TRBJ2-1,CSVEGRGQGQRNEQFF
15,TRBV4-3,TRBJ2-1,CASSQDEGTYNEQFF
15,TRBV7-9,TRBJ2-5,CASSLAPDTQETQYF
16,TRBV28,TRBJ2-1,CASRYQGDRAYNEQFF
11,TRBV5-1,TRBJ2-1,CASFYRNEQFF
13,TRBV30,TRBJ2-1,CAWSGAEYNEQFF
14,TRBV7-9,TRBJ2-7,CASSSRDKTSEQYF
15,TRBV11-2,TRBJ2-7,CASSHLTSGAYEQYF
16,TRBV28,TRBJ1-6,CSSPRAREFCNSPLHF
15,TRBV7-6,TRBJ2-1,CASSSPTGSYNEQFF
15,TRBV29-1,TRBJ2-2,CSVVPRERNTGELFF
16,TRBV2,TRBJ2-5,CASSAAIGPDQETQYF
16,TRBV4-3,TRBJ2-1,CASSLITGSSYNEQFF
12,TRBV30,TRBJ2-2,CAWNLVSGELFF
11,TRBV29-1,TRBJ1-2,CSVENSYGYTF
15,TRBV27,TRBJ2-7,CASSLVTVPSYEQYF
18,TRBV27,TRBJ2-2,CASSKQPLEYKNTGELFF
12,TRBV28,TRBJ2-3,CASTPSRDTQYF
14,TRBV27,TRBJ2-1,CASNRRAGYNEQFF
16,TRBV7-9,TRBJ1-1,CASSLSLAGVGTEAFF
13,TRBV29-1,TRBJ1-1,CSVEDSLNTEAFF
13,TRBV7-7,TRBJ1-2,CASSFHSLGGYTF
13,TRBV7-9,TRBJ2-5,CAFRTGPKETQYF
15,TRBV4-1,TRBJ1-6,CASSQDRLGGSPLHF
16,TRBV7-9,TRBJ2-7,CASSLGLAGTVYEQYF
15,TRBV7-2,TRBJ2-1,CASSPVGLGRTEQFF
14,TRBV7-9,TRBJ2-7,CASSLTGGNYEQYF
15,TRBV20-1,TRBJ1-1,CSARDLRGGDTEAFF
16,TRBV12-3/TRBV12-4,TRBJ2-1,CASSLYGFREYNEQFF
14,TRBV29-1,TRBJ2-1,CSVSGRVSYNEQFF
15,TRBV6-1,TRBJ2-1,CASSEAAGDYNEQFF
14,TRBV4-1,TRBJ1-2,CASSQVRGSYGYTF
15,TRBV29-1,TRBJ2-3,CSVEDRAGEADTQYF
15,TRBV13,TRBJ2-1,CASSGGDSYNNEQFF
13,TRBV29-1,TRBJ2-2,CSVRTGDHGELFF
13,TRBV11-2,TRBJ1-2,CASSTKTGYGYTF
14,TRBV7-7,TRBJ1-1,CASSPITANTEAFF
13,TRBV7-9,TRBJ2-7,CASRDSLFREQYF